This T cell receptor (beta chain) was recovered during a study of control samples from healthy donors and cancer patients. This clone appeared a single time. TCRdb's copy holds only in-frame clones and misses some; the assay was immunoSEQ multiplex PCR. This table holds about 130,000 clones, approximately 92% found once. The sequenced sample consisted of blood. The source of this sequence is a man aged 18-30 years in good health.

The CDR3 loop is CASISQGQETQYF. In DNA, the CDR3 is TGTGCCAGCATTTCTCAGGGGCAAGAGACCCAGTACTTC. The V call is TRBV2, the J call TRBJ2-5; possibly TRBD1 for D (6 bases). Trimming removed 7 bases from V and 2 bases from J, with 11 bases in between. CDR3 length equals 13 residues. The germline V gene encodes CDR1 SNHLY and CDR2 FYNNEI.